The 23 T cell receptor beta chains presented below share a single source sample, sequenced in a study of blood T cells in healthy people across ages. For the second PCR, which ran for 7 to 11 cycles, a sample-barcoded 5' primer and a J-beta primer mix were used. TCRdb itself ran the 5' RACE reads through MiXCR, one entry per CDR3 protein. The sample yields roughly 800,000 distinct CDR3 sequences, roughly 24% seen once. The same specimen was also included in a second study, on T cells of mothers and their children.

Sequencing was performed on blood. The receptor set was obtained from a boy younger than 18 in good health.

There are a few counts of this clonotype. The J gene is TRBJ2-2, the V gene TRBV7-3; the match to TRBD1 covers 9 bases. The CDR3 extends over 16 amino acids. Germline CDR1 and CDR2: SGHTA and FQGTGA. V was pared by 4 bases and J by 7 bases, with 10 bases of the junction left unmatched. CDR3 sequence: CASSSAGTGWNGELFF. The CDR3 DNA reads as TGTGCCAGCAGCTCCGCCGGGACAGGGTGGAACGGGGAGCTGTTTTTT. Full variable domain (missing parts from reference TRBV7-3 and TRBJ2-2): GAGVSQTPSNKVTEKGKYVELRCDPISGHTALYWYRQSLGQGPEFLIYFQGTGAADDSGLPNDRFFAVRPEGSVSTLKIQRTERGDSAVYLCASSSAGTGWNGELFFGEGSRLTVL.

This chain links TRBV5-1 with TRBJ2-5, with D possibly TRBD1 on 5 matching bases. The DNA end lines up better with TRBJ2-7; the J call may be wrong. Germline CDR1 SGHRS, CDR2 YFSETQ. The CDR3 loop spans 15 amino acids. In DNA, the CDR3 is TGCGCCAGCAGCTTAACCCAGGGCCCTACCTACGAGCAGTACTTC. This encodes CASSLTQGPTYEQYF.

The table lists this clonotype with a few counts. The chain couples TRBV3-1 to TRBJ2-1; maybe TRBD2 (6 bases). The CDR3 totals 15 residues. CDR1 is LGHDT and CDR2 is YNNKEL in the germline V gene (reference sequence). V lost 1 base to trimming and J lost 6 bases, with 13 bases between them. The CDR3 bases are TGTGCCAGCAGCCAAGGCGGGCCGGGAGCCAATGAGCAGTTCTTC. Translation gives CASSQGGPGANEQFF.

J is TRBJ2-1 and V is TRBV11-2; unclear D gene. V lost 6 bases to trimming and J lost 8 bases, with 8 bases between them. Germline V gene sequence: CDR1 SGHAT, CDR2 FQNNGV. This CDR3 is built from 11 residues. The CDR3 spells CASRRDHEQFF. In DNA, the CDR3 is TGTGCCAGCAGGCGAGACCATGAGCAGTTCTTC.

This clonotype appeared a few times. This chain uses TRBV4-1 with TRBJ2-2, with 7 nucleotides matching TRBD1. Looked up from germline, CDR1 is MGHRA and CDR2 is YSYEKL. The junction had 12 bases not matched to a gene; V was cut back by 4 bases and J by 7 bases. The CDR3 has 16 amino acids. The DNA of the CDR3 is TGCGCCAGCAGCCCGAGCACAGGGGAAATTTTCGGGGAGCTGTTTTTT. Translating gives CASSPSTGEIFGELFF.

This clonotype was seen more than once but under ten times. The chain combines TRBV6-1 with TRBJ1-3; TRBD1 aligns across 7 bases. This CDR3 has 15 amino acids. Germline V gene data show CDR1 as MNHNS and CDR2 as SASEGT. V shed 11 bases and J 3 bases; nucleotides not matched to a gene: 13. CDR3 amino acids: CAGGQGGAGGNTIYF. In nucleotides, the CDR3 is TGTGCCGGGGGTCAAGGGGGCGCGGGTGGAAACACCATATATTTT.

In this sample, this clonotype turned up a few times. The J gene is TRBJ2-7, the V gene TRBV5-1; TRBD1 matches at 9 bases. This CDR3 region has 16 residues. The V gene end was trimmed by 1 base and the J gene end by 2 bases; junction bases not matched to a gene: 7. Looked up from germline, CDR1 is SGHRS and CDR2 is YFSETQ. The CDR3 spells CASSLTDRGFPYEQYF. CDR3 coding DNA: TGCGCCAGCAGCTTGACGGACAGGGGTTTTCCCTACGAGCAGTACTTC.

The V call is TRBV12-3 or TRBV12-4, the J call TRBJ2-3, with 12 bases matching TRBD2. Trimming removed 7 bases from V and 3 bases from J; junction bases left unmatched: 2. This CDR3 is built from 14 residues. DNA of the CDR3: TGTGCCAGCATAACTAGCGGGGGGACAGATACGCAGTATTTT. This codes for CASITSGGTDTQYF.

The chain employs TRBV5-1 and TRBJ1-2; D not resolved. V lost 3 bases and J 8 bases, leaving 11 bases between the germline ends. The germline gives CDR1 SGHRS, CDR2 YFSETQ. The CDR3 extends over 12 amino acids. Here the CDR3 DNA reads TGCGCCAGCAGCTACGAGAGGGAGGGCTACACCTTC. As protein: CASSYEREGYTF.

This clonotype was detected only a few times. V and J are TRBV4-2 and TRBJ2-2, with no clear D. The CDR3 spans 13 residues. Germline V lookup: CDR1 LGHNA, CDR2 YNFKEQ. The germline V and J ends were trimmed by 4 bases and 3 bases, with 6 bases remaining between them. The CDR3 is CASSRLDTGELFF. The CDR3 DNA reads as TGTGCCAGCAGCCGCCTTGACACCGGGGAGCTGTTTTTT.

In this sample, this clonotype turned up a few times. The CDR3 reads CASSFTPGTDTQYF. CDR3 nucleotide sequence: TGCGCCAGCAGCTTCACCCCGGGAACAGATACGCAGTATTTT. The chain uses TRBV4-1 and TRBJ2-3, with D maybe TRBD2 (5 bases). The CDR3 extends over 14 amino acids. The V end lost 5 bases, the J end lost 3 bases, and 12 bases lay between the germline ends. CDR1 and CDR2 from the germline V gene are MGHRA and YSYEKL.

This clonotype came up a few times. The rearrangement joins TRBV7-2 to TRBJ1-5; weak D call: TRBD1 (5 bases). This CDR3 comprises 18 residues. Looked up from germline, CDR1 is SGHTA and CDR2 is FQGNSA. Trimming cost V 5 bases and J 0 bases, with 20 bases left between them. This CDR3 reads CASSPRDPTIYSNQPQHF. CDR3 sequence (DNA): TGTGCCAGCAGCCCCCGGGACCCGACAATTTATAGCAATCAGCCCCAGCATTTT.

Only a few counts were recorded for this clonotype. The gene calls are TRBV6-2 or TRBV6-3 and TRBJ1-5; TRBD1 matches 12 bases. This CDR3 has 15 residues. The V segment lost 5 bases and the J segment 5 bases; nucleotides outside the gene matches: 4. Germline loops: CDR1 MNHEY, CDR2 SVGEGT. CDR3 bases: TGTGCCAGCAGTACGGGACAGGGGGCCTATCAGCCCCAGCATTTT. As protein: CASSTGQGAYQPQHF.

The chain uses TRBV6-6 and TRBJ2-4; 10 nucleotides agree with TRBD1. V was clipped by 7 bases and J by 1 base; unmatched bases: 10. Germline V gene lookup returns CDR1 MNHNY and CDR2 SVGAGI (reference sequence). The CDR3 runs to 17 residues. CDR3 loop: CASNNRQGAAAKNIQYF. Written as DNA, the CDR3 is TGTGCCAGCAATAACCGACAGGGGGCAGCTGCCAAAAACATTCAGTACTTC.

The chain joins TRBV18 to TRBJ2-1, with TRBD2 matching 10 bases. CDR3 length: 15 residues. The V and J ends lost 7 bases and 7 bases, in that order; junction bases with no gene match: 10. Germline CDR1 and CDR2: KGHSH and LQKENI. The CDR3 sequence is CASYRSGGAENEQFF. In DNA, the CDR3 is TGTGCCAGCTACCGAAGCGGGGGGGCGGAGAATGAGCAGTTCTTC.

The chain joins TRBV5-1 to TRBJ2-1; 7 bases are a match to TRBD1. The J call may be wrong; the DNA end is better matched by TRBJ2-7. Germline CDR1 is SGHRS and CDR2 is YFSETQ. The CDR3 is 18 residues long. For the CDR3, the DNA is TGCGCCAGCAGCCGGGGACAGTCCACATCCGCAAACTCCTACGAGCAGTACTTC. Protein sequence: CASSRGQSTSANSYEQYF.

The chain uses TRBV9 and TRBJ1-2; 7 positions agree with TRBD1. The CDR3 spans 14 residues. V lost 4 bases to trimming and J lost 7 bases; unmatched junction nucleotides: 10. Germline V gene sequence: CDR1 SGDLS, CDR2 YYNGEE. CDR3 in amino acids: CASSKRQGRLGYTF. Here the CDR3 DNA reads TGTGCCAGCAGCAAGCGACAGGGTCGTCTTGGCTACACCTTC.

This clonotype was observed a handful of times. The rearrangement links TRBV28 to TRBJ2-7; no reliable D call. The V and J ends lost 1 base and 4 bases respectively, with 11 bases between them. Germline CDR1 is MDHEN and CDR2 is SYDVKM. The CDR3 covers 14 residues. The CDR3 reads CASSLSRSAYEQYF. CDR3 in DNA: TGTGCCAGCAGTTTATCGCGGAGCGCATACGAGCAGTACTTC.

This clonotype came up a few times. J is TRBJ2-5 and V is TRBV11-3; tentative D call: TRBD2 (5 bases). V shed 2 bases and J shed 4 bases, with 14 bases lying between them. CDR1 and CDR2 (germline): SGHNT, YENEEA. The CDR3 is 15 residues long. CDR3 protein: CASSLNSVGRETQYF. CDR3 nucleotide sequence: TGTGCCAGCAGCTTAAATAGCGTAGGGCGAGAGACCCAGTACTTC. The variable domain in full, completed from reference TRBV11-3 and TRBJ2-5, reads EAGVVQSPRYKIIEKKQPVAFWCNPISGHNTLYWYLQNLGQGPELLIRYENEEAVDDSQLPKDRFSAERLKGVDSTLKIQPAELGDSAVYLCASSLNSVGRETQYFGPGTRLLVL.

This clonotype was seen at least ten times. The J gene is TRBJ2-5, the V gene TRBV29-1; D unresolved. Trimming shortened V by 5 bases and J by 4 bases, and 11 bases separated the two germline ends. Germline V lookup: CDR1 SQVTM, CDR2 ANQGSEA. The CDR3 extends over 12 amino acids. CDR3 DNA: TGCAGCGTTCGTGACCGTGGAGAGACCCAGTACTTC. Amino acids: CSVRDRGETQYF.

The V and J genes are TRBV12-5 and TRBJ2-5; D is perhaps TRBD1 (6 bases). The V and J ends lost 5 bases and 13 bases respectively, with 14 bases between them. From germline, CDR1 is LGHNT and CDR2 FRNRAP. The CDR3 spans 11 residues. As DNA, the CDR3 is TGTGCTAGTGGTGCCCGGACAGAAACGTACTTC. Translated: CASGARTETYF.

This clonotype was detected a few times. Germline and junction disagree at one end, which may indicate a read error. The chain is built from TRBV4-2 and TRBJ2-7; 8 nucleotides line up with TRBD1. Germline CDR1 and CDR2: LGHNA and YNFKEQ. This CDR3 has 16 residues. CDR3 bases: TGTGCCAGTAGCCACCCAGCAGGACAGGGCACCTACGAGCAGTACTTC. Amino acids: CASSHPAGQGTYEQYF.

The gene calls are TRBV28 and TRBJ1-1, with D tentatively TRBD1 (6 bases). Germline CDR1 MDHEN, CDR2 SYDVKM. The germline V and J ends were trimmed by 6 bases and 4 bases, with 12 bases remaining between them. The length of the CDR3 is 13 residues. The CDR3 loop is CASRERGATEAFF. The CDR3 nucleotides are TGTGCCAGCAGGGAAAGGGGGGCCACTGAAGCTTTCTTT.